The present T cell receptor beta chain was sequenced within a study of beta chain features in type 1 diabetes. Overall study results and limits: All four CD4+ subsets of Type 1 diabetes patients contained TCRB CDR3s that were moderately but significantly shorter. Sampled from patients, naive, central memory and Treg TCRB repertoires appeared more similar than those sampled from healthy donors.

This CDR3 spans 14 amino acids. Germline V CDR1 and CDR2: SQVTM, ANQGSEA. The V and J ends lost 6 bases and 4 bases respectively, with 16 bases between them. Each sorted population was over 98% pure. cDNA synthesis used the whole RNA isolate, giving expressed TCRB sequences. Profiling relied on immunoSEQ multiplex PCR, and the TCRdb table lists in-frame clones only, not all of them. The data show over 200,000 clones, about a tenth seen once. About this clone itself: What it recognizes is unknown.

The chain has TRBV29-1 and TRBJ2-1; weak D call: TRBD2 (5 bases). Sequenced material: naive CD4+ T cells from blood. The clonotype comes from a man younger than 45 with type 1 diabetes. The CDR3 sequence is CSVRGPRIYNEQFF. CDR3 sequence (DNA): TGCAGCGTGAGAGGGCCCAGGATTTACAATGAGCAGTTCTTC.